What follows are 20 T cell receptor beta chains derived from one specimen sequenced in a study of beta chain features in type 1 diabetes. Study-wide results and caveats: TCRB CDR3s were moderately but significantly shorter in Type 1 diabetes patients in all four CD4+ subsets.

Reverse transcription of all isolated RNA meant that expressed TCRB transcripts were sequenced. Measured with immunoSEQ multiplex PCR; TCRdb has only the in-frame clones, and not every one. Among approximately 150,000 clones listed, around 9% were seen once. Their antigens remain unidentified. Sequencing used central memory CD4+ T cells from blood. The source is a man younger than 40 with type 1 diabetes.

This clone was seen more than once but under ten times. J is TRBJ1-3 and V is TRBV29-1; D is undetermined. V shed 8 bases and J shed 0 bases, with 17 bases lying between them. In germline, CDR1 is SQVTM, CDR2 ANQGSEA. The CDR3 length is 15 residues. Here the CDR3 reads CSPPDKADSGNTIYF. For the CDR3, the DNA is TGCAGCCCTCCCGACAAAGCCGACTCTGGAAACACCATATATTTT.

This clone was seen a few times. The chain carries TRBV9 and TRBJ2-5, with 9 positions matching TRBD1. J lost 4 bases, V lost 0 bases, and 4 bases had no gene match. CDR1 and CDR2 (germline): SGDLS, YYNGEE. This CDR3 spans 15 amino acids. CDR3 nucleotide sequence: TGTGCCAGCAGCGTAGGAGGGACAGGGAGAGAGACCCAGTACTTC. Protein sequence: CASSVGGTGRETQYF.

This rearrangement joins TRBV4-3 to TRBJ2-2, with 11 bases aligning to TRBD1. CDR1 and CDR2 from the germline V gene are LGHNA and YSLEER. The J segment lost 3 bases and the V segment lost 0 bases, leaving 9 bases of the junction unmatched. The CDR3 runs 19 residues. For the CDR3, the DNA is TGCGCCAGCAGCCAAGATCTCCCCCGGACAGGGGGCTACACCGGGGAGCTGTTTTTT. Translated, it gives CASSQDLPRTGGYTGELFF.

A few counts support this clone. The CDR3 sequence: CASSEITSGTQYF. The CDR3 coding sequence is TGTGCCAGCAGTGAAATTACGAGCGGTACCCAGTACTTC. The chain has TRBV2 and TRBJ2-5, with D possibly TRBD2 on 5 matching bases. The CDR3 loop spans 13 amino acids. V was clipped by 2 bases and J by 8 bases, with 12 bases between them. Germline V gene data show CDR1 as SNHLY and CDR2 as FYNNEI.

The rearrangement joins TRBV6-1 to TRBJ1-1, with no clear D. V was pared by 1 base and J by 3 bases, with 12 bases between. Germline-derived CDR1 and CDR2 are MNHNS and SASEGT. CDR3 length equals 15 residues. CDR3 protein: CASSEGTRAYTEAFF. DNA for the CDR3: TGTGCCAGCAGTGAAGGGACTAGGGCCTACACTGAAGCTTTCTTT.

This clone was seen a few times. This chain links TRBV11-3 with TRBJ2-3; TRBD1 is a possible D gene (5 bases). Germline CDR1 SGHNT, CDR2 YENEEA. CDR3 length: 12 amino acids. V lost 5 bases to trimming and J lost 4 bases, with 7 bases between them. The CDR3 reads CASSPGSDTQYF. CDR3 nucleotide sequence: TGTGCCAGCAGCCCAGGGTCAGATACGCAGTATTTT.

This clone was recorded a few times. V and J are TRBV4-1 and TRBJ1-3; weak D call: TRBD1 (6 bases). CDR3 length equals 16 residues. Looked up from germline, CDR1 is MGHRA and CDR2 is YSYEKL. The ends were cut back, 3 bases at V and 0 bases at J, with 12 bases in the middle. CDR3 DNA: TGCGCCAGCAGCCAGGGGCAGGGGACCTCTGGAAACACCATATATTTT. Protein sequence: CASSQGQGTSGNTIYF.

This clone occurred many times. The CDR3 sequence is CASSRDMNYGYTF. CDR3 nucleotide sequence: TGTGCCAGCAGCCGGGACATGAACTATGGCTACACCTTC. This chain joins TRBV9 and TRBJ1-2; weak D call: TRBD1 (6 bases). CDR1 and CDR2 from the germline V gene are SGDLS and YYNGEE. This CDR3 has 13 amino acids. Trimming removed 4 bases at V and 2 bases at J, with 9 bases between.

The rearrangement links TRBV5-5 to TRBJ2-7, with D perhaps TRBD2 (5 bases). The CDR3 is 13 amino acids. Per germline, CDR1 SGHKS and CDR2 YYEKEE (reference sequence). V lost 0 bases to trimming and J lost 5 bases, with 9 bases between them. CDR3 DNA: TGTGCCAGCAGCTTGGTGGGGAGCCACGAGCAGTACTTC. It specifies CASSLVGSHEQYF.

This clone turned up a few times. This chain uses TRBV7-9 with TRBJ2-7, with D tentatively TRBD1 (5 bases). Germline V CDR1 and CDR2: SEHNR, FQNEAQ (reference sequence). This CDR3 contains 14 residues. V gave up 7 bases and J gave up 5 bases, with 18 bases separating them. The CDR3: CASNSNQAGNEQYF. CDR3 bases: TGTGCCAGCAACTCAAACCAGGCAGGGAACGAGCAGTACTTC.

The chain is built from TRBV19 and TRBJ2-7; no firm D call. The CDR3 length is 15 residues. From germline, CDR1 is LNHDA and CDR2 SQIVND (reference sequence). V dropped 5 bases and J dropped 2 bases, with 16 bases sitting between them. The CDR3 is CASSPSETSPYEQYF. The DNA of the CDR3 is TGTGCCAGTAGTCCCTCCGAGACATCACCCTACGAGCAGTACTTC.

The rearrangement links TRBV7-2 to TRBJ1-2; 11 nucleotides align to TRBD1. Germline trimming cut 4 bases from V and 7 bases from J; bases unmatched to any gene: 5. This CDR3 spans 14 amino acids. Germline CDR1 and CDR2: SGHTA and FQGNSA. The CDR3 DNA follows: TGTGCCAGCAGCTCGGACAGGGGGCCTCTTGGCTACACCTTC. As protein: CASSSDRGPLGYTF. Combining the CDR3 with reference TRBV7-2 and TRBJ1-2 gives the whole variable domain GAGVSQSPSNKVTEKGKDVELRCDPISGHTALYWYRQSLGQGLEFLIYFQGNSAPDKSGLPSDRFSAERTGGSVSTLTIQRTQQEDSAVYLCASSSDRGPLGYTFGSGTRLTVV.

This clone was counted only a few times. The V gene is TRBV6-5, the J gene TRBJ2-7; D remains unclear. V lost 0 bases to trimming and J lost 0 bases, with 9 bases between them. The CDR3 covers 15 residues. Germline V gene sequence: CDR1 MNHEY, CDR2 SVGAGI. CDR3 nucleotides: TGTGCCAGCAGTTACTCGAGAGGTTCCTCCTACGAGCAGTACTTC. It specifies CASSYSRGSSYEQYF.

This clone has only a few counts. In nucleotides, the CDR3 is TGTGCCAGCAGCCAAGACGGGAGGTCGAGCTATGGCTACACCTTC. Protein: CASSQDGRSSYGYTF. The chain combines TRBV4-2 with TRBJ1-2, with D hard to call. The CDR3 has 15 amino acids. Germline CDR1 LGHNA, CDR2 YNFKEQ. With 0 bases removed from V and 4 bases from J, the gap between germline ends came to 12 bases.

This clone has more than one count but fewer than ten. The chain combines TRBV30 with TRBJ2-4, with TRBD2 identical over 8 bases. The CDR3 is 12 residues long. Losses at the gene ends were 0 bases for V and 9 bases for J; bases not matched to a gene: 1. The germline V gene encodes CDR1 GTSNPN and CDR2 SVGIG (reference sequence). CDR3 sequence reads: CAWSVAGGIQYF. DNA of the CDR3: TGTGCCTGGAGTGTTGCGGGGGGCATTCAGTACTTC.

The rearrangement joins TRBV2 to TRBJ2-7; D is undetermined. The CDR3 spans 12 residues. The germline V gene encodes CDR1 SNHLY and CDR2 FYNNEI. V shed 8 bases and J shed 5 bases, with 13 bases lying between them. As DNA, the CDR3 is TGTGCCAGCCGAGACACAGACCACGAGCAGTACTTC. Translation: CASRDTDHEQYF.

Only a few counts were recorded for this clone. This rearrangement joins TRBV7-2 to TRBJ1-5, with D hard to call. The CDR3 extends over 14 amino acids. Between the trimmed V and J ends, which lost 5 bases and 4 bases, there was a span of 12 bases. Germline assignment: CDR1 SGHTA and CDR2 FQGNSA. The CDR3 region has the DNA TGTGCCAGCAGCCTACGACGGGGAAATCAGCCCCAGCATTTT. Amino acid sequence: CASSLRRGNQPQHF.

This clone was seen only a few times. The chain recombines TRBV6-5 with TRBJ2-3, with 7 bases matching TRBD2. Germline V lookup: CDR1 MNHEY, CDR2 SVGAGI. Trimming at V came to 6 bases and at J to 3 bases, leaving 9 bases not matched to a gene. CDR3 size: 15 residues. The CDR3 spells CASRGAGVGTDTQYF. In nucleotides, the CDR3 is TGTGCCAGCAGGGGTGCGGGGGTAGGGACAGATACGCAGTATTTT.

CDR3 loop: CASRRQGSSTSGELFF. The CDR3 DNA sequence: TGCGCCAGCCGAAGACAGGGGTCCTCTACCAGCGGGGAGCTGTTTTTT. The chain uses TRBV5-1 and TRBJ2-2; TRBD1 agrees at 8 bases. The junction had 15 bases not matched to a gene; V was cut back by 7 bases and J by 7 bases. This CDR3 spans 16 amino acids. Germline V gene sequence: CDR1 SGHRS, CDR2 YFSETQ. Looking up the rest from reference TRBV5-1 and TRBJ2-2 gives the full variable domain: KAGVTQTPRYLIKTRGQQVTLSCSPISGHRSVSWYQQTPGQGLQFLFEYFSETQRNKGNFPGRFSGRQFSNSRSEMNVSTLELGDSALYLCASRRQGSSTSGELFFGEGSRLTVL.

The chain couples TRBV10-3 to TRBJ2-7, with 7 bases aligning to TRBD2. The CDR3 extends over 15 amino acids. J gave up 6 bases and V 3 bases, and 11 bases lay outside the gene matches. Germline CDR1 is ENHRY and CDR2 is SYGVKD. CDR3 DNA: TGTGCCATCAGTGACTCCCTTTTGGGGAGGGGCGAGCAGTACTTC. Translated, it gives CAISDSLLGRGEQYF.